Each of the 8 T cell receptor beta chains below was sequenced from the same sample in a study of cytomegalovirus exposure and HLA in healthy donors. Primers included in the PCR were 60 Vbeta and 13 Jbeta primers. Sequenced by immunoSEQ multiplex PCR; TCRdb stores in-frame clones only, minus some. The sample's table shows about 140,000 clones. The sequenced sample was PBMCs. The receptors were sampled from a woman aged 18-29 years in good health and CMV-seronegative.

This sequence joins TRBV5-4 and TRBJ2-1; 9 bases match TRBD2. After removal of 5 bases from V and 8 bases from J, the junction contained 14 bases not matched to a gene. The CDR3 runs to 16 residues. Germline assignment: CDR1 SGHNT and CDR2 YYREEE (reference sequence). The chain's CDR3 is CASSRTLAGRGDEQFF. CDR3 bases: TGTGCCAGCAGTCGAACTCTAGCGGGAAGGGGGGATGAGCAGTTCTTC.

The rearrangement joins TRBV7-2 to TRBJ1-1, with D tentatively TRBD1 (6 bases). This CDR3 has 15 residues. With 7 bases removed from V and 2 bases from J, the gap between germline ends came to 17 bases. Germline CDR1 and CDR2: SGHTA and FQGNSA. The CDR3 nucleotides are TGTGCCAGCACCCCATGGGGCAGGGGTAACACTGAAGCTTTCTTT. As protein: CASTPWGRGNTEAFF.

The rearrangement links TRBV19 to TRBJ1-1; no clear D gene. The CDR3 runs to 12 residues. Looked up from germline, CDR1 is LNHDA and CDR2 is SQIVND (reference sequence). V was clipped by 6 bases and J by 5 bases, with 10 bases between them. The CDR3 loop is CASSEGWTEAFF. The CDR3 nucleotides are TGTGCCAGTAGCGAGGGTTGGACTGAAGCTTTCTTT.

CDR3 residues: CASSRGQSYGYTF. The DNA of the CDR3 is TGTGCCAGCAGCCGGGGACAGAGCTATGGCTACACCTTC. V and J are TRBV5-6 and TRBJ1-2, with TRBD1 identical over 7 bases. J was trimmed by 4 bases and V by 4 bases; bases with no gene match: 4. This CDR3 is 13 amino acids long. Germline-derived CDR1 and CDR2 are SGHDT and YYEEEE. The whole variable domain, filled in from reference TRBV5-6 and TRBJ1-2, reads DAGVTQSPTHLIKTRGQQVTLRCSPKSGHDTVSWYQQALGQGPQFIFQYYEEEERQRGNFPDRFSGHQFPNYSSELNVNALLLGDSALYLCASSRGQSYGYTFGSGTRLTVV.

V gene TRBV10-3 combines with J gene TRBJ2-2; 8 bases agree with TRBD1. CDR1 ENHRY and CDR2 SYGVKD come from the germline V gene. The CDR3 runs 16 residues. Losses at the gene ends were 6 bases for V and 4 bases for J; bases not matched to a gene: 10. CDR3 DNA: TGTGCCATCAGCGGGGGACAGGTCGTTGCCACCGGGGAGCTGTTTTTT. Translating gives CAISGGQVVATGELFF.

About this clone itself: The DNA is omitted, as the CDR3 cannot be located on it reliably, and the CDR3 follows TCRdb's listing. The chain links TRBV7-2 to TRBJ1-5; the D call TRBD1 from the table was never checked on the DNA. Germline V gene lookup returns CDR1 SGHTA and CDR2 FQGNSA. A total of 16 residues make up the CDR3, ends included. CDR3 residues: CASSLVVFWPPQPQHF.

This rearrangement joins TRBV4-1 to TRBJ1-2; D is uncertain. The V end lost 5 bases, the J end lost 4 bases, and 5 bases lay between the germline ends. The CDR3 totals 11 residues. The germline gives CDR1 MGHRA, CDR2 YSYEKL. The CDR3 loop reads CASSGGYGYTF. CDR3 coding DNA: TGCGCCAGCAGCGGCGGCTATGGCTACACCTTC.

This sequence joins TRBV19 and TRBJ1-5; 8 nucleotides align to TRBD1. CDR3 length: 19 amino acids. The V segment lost 3 bases and the J segment 2 bases; nucleotides outside the gene matches: 15. The germline CDR1 and CDR2 sequences are LNHDA and SQIVND (reference sequence). CDR3 region: CASSIGTGRIRGGNQPQHF. CDR3 DNA sequence: TGTGCCAGTAGTATTGGGACAGGTAGGATACGGGGAGGCAATCAGCCCCAGCATTTT.